The 4 T cell receptor beta chains presented below share a single source sample, sequenced in a study of shared clonotypes between healthy human individuals. Only in-frame clones appear in the TCRdb table, and some are missing; sequencing was by immunoSEQ multiplex PCR. The table has about 1 million clones, about three quarters seen once. What was sequenced was memory CD4+ T cells sorted from blood. The subset was: CD45RA-negative fraction. The receptors were sampled from a young man in good health.

This clone was detected a few times. The V call is TRBV29-1, the J call TRBJ1-1; no firm D call. CDR1 is SQVTM, CDR2 ANQGSEA, per germline. The length of the CDR3 is 13 residues. V lost 2 bases and J 2 bases, leaving 9 bases between the germline ends. The CDR3 is CSVETLPNTEAFF. CDR3 DNA: TGCAGCGTTGAAACCCTGCCCAACACTGAAGCTTTCTTT.

Concerning this clone: The same CDR3 also results from other DNA sequences found in this sample. The chain couples TRBV18 to TRBJ2-3; 7 nucleotides align to TRBD1. The germline V gene has CDR1 KGHSH and CDR2 LQKENI. The CDR3 contains 15 residues. After removal of 5 bases from V and 1 base from J, the junction contained 6 bases not matched to a gene. CDR3 sequence reads: CASSTRQGGTDTQYF. In DNA form, the CDR3 reads TGTGCCAGCTCAACAAGACAGGGTGGCACAGATACGCAGTATTTT.

This rearrangement joins TRBV5-1 to TRBJ2-7; possibly TRBD1 or TRBD2 for D (5 bases each). Germline lookup yields CDR1 SGHRS and CDR2 YFSETQ. The germline V and J ends were trimmed by 5 bases and 2 bases, with 14 bases remaining between them. This CDR3 contains 14 residues. DNA for the CDR3: TGCGCCAGCAGGCCGGGACGCACGACCTACGAGCAGTACTTC. This encodes CASRPGRTTYEQYF. The whole variable domain, remainder taken from reference TRBV5-1 and TRBJ2-7, is KAGVTQTPRYLIKTRGQQVTLSCSPISGHRSVSWYQQTPGQGLQFLFEYFSETQRNKGNFPGRFSGRQFSNSRSEMNVSTLELGDSALYLCASRPGRTTYEQYFGPGTRLTVT.

This sequence joins TRBV10-1 and TRBJ2-2, with D perhaps TRBD1 (5 bases). The CDR3 is made up of 17 amino acids. Between the trimmed V and J ends, which lost 0 bases and 4 bases, there was a span of 15 bases. The V gene's germline CDR1 is WNHNN and CDR2 SYGVQD (reference sequence). The CDR3 DNA reads TGCGCCAGCAGTGAGTCACTGACAGCGTCGAGCACCGGGGAGCTGTTTTTT. It translates to CASSESLTASSTGELFF.